This entry lists 10 T cell receptor beta chains sequenced from one sample in a study of shared clonotypes between healthy human individuals. Produced via immunoSEQ multiplex PCR; TCRdb's table is partial and in-frame only. The table has over a million clones, approximately 80% seen once. Sequencing was done on a sample of memory CD4+ T cells from PBMCs. Subset noted: CD45RA-negative fraction. These receptors came from a man aged 18 to 30 in good health. Some clones in this sample may be carry-over from other donors' samples.

The genes are TRBV6-6 and TRBJ2-1; no clear D. Per the germline V gene, CDR1 is MNHNY and CDR2 is SVGAGI (reference sequence). V lost 6 bases, J lost 5 bases, and 5 bases lay in between. This CDR3 contains 11 residues. This CDR3 reads CASSPHNEQFF. Written as DNA, the CDR3 is TGTGCCAGCAGCCCACACAATGAGCAGTTCTTC.

Details on this clone: The same CDR3 arises from other DNA sequences in this sample as well. In DNA, the CDR3 is TGCGCCAGCAGCCTGGAGATGAACACTGAAGCTTTCTTT. Amino acid sequence: CASSLEMNTEAFF. The rearrangement joins TRBV5-1 to TRBJ1-1; D is unclear. Trimming cost V 4 bases and J 0 bases, with 7 bases left between them. The CDR3 runs 13 residues. CDR1 SGHRS and CDR2 YFSETQ come from the germline V gene. The full variable domain, rest sourced from reference TRBV5-1 and TRBJ1-1, is KAGVTQTPRYLIKTRGQQVTLSCSPISGHRSVSWYQQTPGQGLQFLFEYFSETQRNKGNFPGRFSGRQFSNSRSEMNVSTLELGDSALYLCASSLEMNTEAFFGQGTRLTVV.

The chain joins TRBV5-1 to TRBJ2-7; no clear D. CDR1 and CDR2 from the germline V gene are SGHRS and YFSETQ. There are 13 residues in the CDR3. V lost 0 bases, J lost 5 bases, and 9 bases lay in between. DNA of the CDR3: TGCGCCAGCAGCTTGGAAACCCCCCACGAGCAGTACTTC. Residues: CASSLETPHEQYF. Using reference TRBV5-1 and TRBJ2-7 for the parts outside the CDR3, the full variable domain is KAGVTQTPRYLIKTRGQQVTLSCSPISGHRSVSWYQQTPGQGLQFLFEYFSETQRNKGNFPGRFSGRQFSNSRSEMNVSTLELGDSALYLCASSLETPHEQYFGPGTRLTVT.

The V gene is TRBV7-3, the J gene TRBJ2-7; 9 bases agree with TRBD1. Germline CDR1 reads SGHTA; CDR2 reads FQGTGA. J was trimmed by 5 bases and V by 5 bases; bases with no gene match: 10. The CDR3 covers 15 residues. The CDR3 bases are TGTGCCAGCAGCGCCTCCGGGACAGGGAGAGACGAGCAGTACTTC. This sequence encodes CASSASGTGRDEQYF. Full variable domain (missing parts from reference TRBV7-3 and TRBJ2-7): GAGVSQTPSNKVTEKGKYVELRCDPISGHTALYWYRQSLGQGPEFLIYFQGTGAADDSGLPNDRFFAVRPEGSVSTLKIQRTERGDSAVYLCASSASGTGRDEQYFGPGTRLTVT.

This sequence joins TRBV2 and TRBJ2-2; perhaps TRBD2 as D (5 bases). V gave up 4 bases and J gave up 7 bases, with 19 bases separating them. Looked up from germline, CDR1 is SNHLY and CDR2 is FYNNEI. The CDR3 sequence is 16 residues long. The CDR3 DNA follows: TGTGCCAGCAGTGTACGGAGGCAGACCCTCGGCGGGGAGCTGTTTTTT. This encodes CASSVRRQTLGGELFF.

The V gene is TRBV6-1, the J gene TRBJ2-3; D remains unclear. This CDR3 has 15 residues. The V gene lost 2 bases and the J gene lost 6 bases, with 15 bases spanning the gap. Germline CDR1 MNHNS, CDR2 SASEGT. The CDR3 loop is CASSEQLLLSDTQYF. The CDR3 region has the DNA TGTGCCAGCAGTGAACAGTTGCTCTTGAGTGATACGCAGTATTTT.

V gene TRBV7-2 combines with J gene TRBJ2-7, with 9 bases matching TRBD2. The germline CDR1 and CDR2 sequences are SGHTA and FQGNSA. The CDR3 covers 14 residues. Unmatched junction bases numbered 4, after V lost 5 bases and J lost 2 bases. CDR3 in amino acids: CASSHTSGPYEQYF. CDR3 in DNA: TGTGCCAGCAGCCATACTAGCGGGCCCTACGAGCAGTACTTC.

The chain combines TRBV19 with TRBJ2-1; possibly TRBD1 for D (6 bases). Germline CDR1 LNHDA, CDR2 SQIVND (reference sequence). This CDR3 has 14 residues. V lost 7 bases, J lost 5 bases, and 15 bases lay in between. The CDR3 loop reads CASMGDRTNNEQFF. In nucleotides, the CDR3 is TGTGCCAGTATGGGCGACAGGACGAACAATGAGCAGTTCTTC.

The V and J genes are TRBV7-3 and TRBJ2-3, with 12 positions matching TRBD2. The germline gives CDR1 SGHTA, CDR2 FQGTGA. V lost 7 bases to trimming and J lost 5 bases; unmatched junction nucleotides: 10. CDR3 length: 16 residues. CDR3 in amino acids: CASNLLAGGRGDTQYF. The CDR3 coding sequence is TGTGCCAGCAACCTACTAGCGGGAGGCCGTGGAGATACGCAGTATTTT.

The chain recombines TRBV2 with TRBJ1-2, with D possibly matching TRBD1 (6 bases). Between the trimmed V and J ends, which lost 7 bases and 5 bases, there was a span of 17 bases. Germline V lookup: CDR1 SNHLY, CDR2 FYNNEI. CDR3 size: 14 residues. In nucleotides, the CDR3 is TGTGCCAGCACGGGACCGTTACAGGGTTATGGCTACACCTTC. Its protein product is CASTGPLQGYGYTF. Full variable domain (rest looked up from reference TRBV2 and TRBJ1-2): EPEVTQTPSHQVTQMGQEVILRCVPISNHLYFYWYRQILGQKVEFLVSFYNNEISEKSEIFDDQFSVERPDGSNFTLKIRSTKLEDSAMYFCASTGPLQGYGYTFGSGTRLTVV.